The present entry profiles one T cell receptor (beta chain) with its context. What it binds is not known. The data stem from a study of cytomegalovirus exposure and HLA in healthy donors. Study-wide results and caveats: Reported findings show TCR beta sequences accurately forecast HLA-A and HLA-B alleles in most subjects.

Germline V lookup: CDR1 MNHEY, CDR2 SMNVEV (reference sequence). V trimming: 7 bases; J trimming: 5 bases; junction bases outside the gene matches: 4. CDR3 length equals 12 residues. The PCR contained 60 Vbeta and 13 Jbeta primers. Profiling relied on immunoSEQ multiplex PCR, and the TCRdb table lists in-frame clones only, not all of them. The sample yields approximately 110,000 clones, roughly 76% seen once. The chain is built from TRBV27 and TRBJ2-7, with TRBD1 matching over 8 bases. The sample was PBMCs. The sequence was collected from a woman aged 60-75 years in good health and CMV-seropositive. In DNA form, the CDR3 reads TGTGCCAGCACCGACAGGGGCAACGAGCAGTACTTC. The encoded protein is CASTDRGNEQYF.